This TCR beta chain comes out of a study of blood T cell repertoires in COVID-19. About the research overall: PBMCs, B-cell-depleted T cells, or T cells provided the cDNA or gDNA that made up the material.

Original data processing: Counts of nucleated cells, estimated from reference gene primer amplification, were obtained. The method was immunoSEQ multiplex PCR; TCRdb's version includes in-frame clones alone and lacks a portion of them. That table gives V, J and clone size, and the DNA gave D and trimming. This repertoire shows about 160,000 clones, about 85% found once; its top ten account for around 7%. It was during active infection that Seattle patients were enrolled and then longitudinally followed. This CDR3 region has 13 residues. The germline gives CDR1 LGHDT, CDR2 YNNKEL (reference sequence). The V and J ends lost 4 bases and 2 bases respectively, with 6 bases between them.

The sample taken for sequencing was peripheral blood. This receptor was identified in a man at least 80 years old with COVID-19, enrolled during active disease. This rearrangement joins TRBV3-1 (or the pseudogene TRBV3-2) to TRBJ1-5; D call uncertain. For the CDR3, the DNA is TGTGCCAGCAGCCCCGCGGGCAATCAGCCCCAGCATTTT. Amino acid sequence: CASSPAGNQPQHF.